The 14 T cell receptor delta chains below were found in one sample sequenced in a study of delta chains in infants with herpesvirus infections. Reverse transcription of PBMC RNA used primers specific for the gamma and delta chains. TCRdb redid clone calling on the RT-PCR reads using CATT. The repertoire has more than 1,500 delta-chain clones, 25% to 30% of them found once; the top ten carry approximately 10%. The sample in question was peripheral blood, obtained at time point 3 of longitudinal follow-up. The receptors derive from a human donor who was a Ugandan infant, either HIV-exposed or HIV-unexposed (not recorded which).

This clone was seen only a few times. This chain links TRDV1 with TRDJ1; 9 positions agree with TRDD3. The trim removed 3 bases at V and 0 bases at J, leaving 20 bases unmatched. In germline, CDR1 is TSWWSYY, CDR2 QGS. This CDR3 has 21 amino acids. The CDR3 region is CALGDDPLELLGDRYTDKLIF. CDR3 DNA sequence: TGTGCTCTTGGGGATGACCCTCTAGAGCTGCTGGGGGATCGGTACACCGATAAACTCATCTTT.

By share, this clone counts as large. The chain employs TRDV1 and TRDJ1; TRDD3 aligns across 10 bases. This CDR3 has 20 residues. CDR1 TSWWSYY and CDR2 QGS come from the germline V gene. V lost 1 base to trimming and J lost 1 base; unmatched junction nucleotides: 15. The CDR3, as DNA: TGTGCTCTTGGGGAACGAAGCCTTCCGTCCCGGGGGATACGCACCGATAAACTCATCTTT. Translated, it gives CALGERSLPSRGIRTDKLIF.

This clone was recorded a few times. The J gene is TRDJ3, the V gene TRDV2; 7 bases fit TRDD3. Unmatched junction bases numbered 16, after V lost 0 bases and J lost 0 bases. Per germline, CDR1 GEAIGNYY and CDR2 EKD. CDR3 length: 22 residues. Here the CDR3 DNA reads TGTGCCTGTGACACCATCATTACTGGGGCATTCAGGAGCTCCTGGGACACCCGACAGATGTTTTTC. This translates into CACDTIITGAFRSSWDTRQMFF.

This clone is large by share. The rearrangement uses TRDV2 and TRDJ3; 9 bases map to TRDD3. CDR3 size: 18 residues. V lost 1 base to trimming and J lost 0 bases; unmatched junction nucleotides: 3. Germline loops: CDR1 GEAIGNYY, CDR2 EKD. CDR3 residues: CACDTMGDSSWDTRQMFF. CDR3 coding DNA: TGTGCCTGTGACACAATGGGGGATAGCTCCTGGGACACCCGACAGATGTTTTTC.

This CDR3 is CALGELSSSGGSWAYTDKLIF. The CDR3 nucleotides are TGTGCTCTTGGGGAACTGTCTTCATCTGGGGGATCTTGGGCGTACACCGATAAACTCATCTTT. J is TRDJ1 and V is TRDV1, with 9 bases that match TRDD3. J lost 0 bases, V lost 0 bases, and 17 bases had no gene match. This CDR3 comprises 21 residues. The germline CDR1 and CDR2 sequences are TSWWSYY and QGS.

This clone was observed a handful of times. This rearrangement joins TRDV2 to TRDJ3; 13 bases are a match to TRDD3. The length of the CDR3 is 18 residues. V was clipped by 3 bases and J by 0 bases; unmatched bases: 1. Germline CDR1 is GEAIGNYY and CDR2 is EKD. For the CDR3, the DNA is TGTGCCTGTGACTACTGGGGGATACGCTCCTGGGACACCCGACAGATGTTTTTC. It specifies CACDYWGIRSWDTRQMFF.

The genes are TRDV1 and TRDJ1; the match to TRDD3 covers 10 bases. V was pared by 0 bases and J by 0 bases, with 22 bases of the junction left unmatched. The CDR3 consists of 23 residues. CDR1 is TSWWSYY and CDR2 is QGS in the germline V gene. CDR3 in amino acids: CALGELVGLDYLLTGGYTDKLIF. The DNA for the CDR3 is TGTGCTCTTGGGGAACTAGTTGGGTTAGACTACCTCCTTACTGGGGGATACACCGATAAACTCATCTTT.

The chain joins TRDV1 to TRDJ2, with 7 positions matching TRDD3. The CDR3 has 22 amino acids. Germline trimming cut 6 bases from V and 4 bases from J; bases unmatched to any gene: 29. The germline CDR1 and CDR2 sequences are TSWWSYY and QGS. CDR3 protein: CALGLISSLRAHGDNPTAQLFF. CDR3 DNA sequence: TGTGCTCTTGGCTTGATATCGTCACTTCGAGCTCATGGGGATAATCCGACAGCACAACTCTTCTTT.

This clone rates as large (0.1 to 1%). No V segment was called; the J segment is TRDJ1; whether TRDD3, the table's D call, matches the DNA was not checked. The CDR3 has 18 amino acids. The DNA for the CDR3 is TGTGCAAAAGGTACCGCTGGGGGATACCCCCCGTACACCGATAAACTCATCTTT. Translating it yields CAKGTAGGYPPYTDKLIF.

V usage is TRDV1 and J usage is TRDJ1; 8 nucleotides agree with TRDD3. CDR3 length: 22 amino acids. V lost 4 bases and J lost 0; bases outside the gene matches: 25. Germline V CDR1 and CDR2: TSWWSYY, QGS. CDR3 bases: TGTGCTCTTGGGGTCAAGGATCCTACCAGGGATACGCCGAGAAGGTACACCGATAAACTCATCTTT. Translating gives CALGVKDPTRDTPRRYTDKLIF.

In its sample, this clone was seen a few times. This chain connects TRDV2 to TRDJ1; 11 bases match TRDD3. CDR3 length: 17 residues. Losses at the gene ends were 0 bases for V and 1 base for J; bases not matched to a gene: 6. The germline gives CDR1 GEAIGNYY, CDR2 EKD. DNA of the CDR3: TGTGCCTGTGACACCGGAGTGGGGGATACGGGCACCGATAAACTCATCTTT. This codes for CACDTGVGDTGTDKLIF.

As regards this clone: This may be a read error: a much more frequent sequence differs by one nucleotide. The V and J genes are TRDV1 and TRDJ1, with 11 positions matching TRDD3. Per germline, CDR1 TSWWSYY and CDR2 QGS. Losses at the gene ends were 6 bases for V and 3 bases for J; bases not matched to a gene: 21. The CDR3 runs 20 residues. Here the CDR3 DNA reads TGTGCTCTTGGCCTCGCAGGACAATACTGGGGGATAGTCGATGCCGATAAACTCATCTTT. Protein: CALGLAGQYWGIVDADKLIF.

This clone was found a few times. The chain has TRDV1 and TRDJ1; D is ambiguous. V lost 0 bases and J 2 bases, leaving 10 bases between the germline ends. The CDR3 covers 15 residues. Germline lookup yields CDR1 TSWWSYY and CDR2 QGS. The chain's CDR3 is CALGELGATTDKLIF. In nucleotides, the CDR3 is TGTGCTCTTGGGGAACTCGGGGCTACGACCGATAAACTCATCTTT.

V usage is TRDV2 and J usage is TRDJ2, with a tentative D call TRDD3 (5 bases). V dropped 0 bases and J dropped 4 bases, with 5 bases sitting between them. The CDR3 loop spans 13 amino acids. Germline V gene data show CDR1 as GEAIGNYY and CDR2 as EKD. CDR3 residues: CACDTWGTAQLFF. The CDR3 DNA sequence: TGTGCCTGTGACACCTGGGGGACAGCACAACTCTTCTTT.